This T cell receptor (beta chain) was identified during a study of cytomegalovirus exposure and HLA in healthy donors. This clone showed up just once. V lost 7 bases, J lost 1 base, and 19 bases lay in between. Germline V lookup: CDR1 ENHRY, CDR2 SYGVKD. The CDR3 is 16 residues long. 13 Jbeta primers and 60 Vbeta primers were used for the PCR. Produced via immunoSEQ multiplex PCR; TCRdb's table is partial and in-frame only. Of more than 95,000 clones listed, over 70% are singletons. The sample taken for sequencing was PBMCs. This chain uses TRBV10-3 with TRBJ1-1; D possibly corresponds to TRBD1 (6 bases). The sequence was obtained from a middle-aged man in good health and CMV-seropositive. Written as DNA, the CDR3 is TGTGCCATCACTGAATCTTCCGGGACACCGAACACTGAAGCTTTCTTT. Its translation is CAITESSGTPNTEAFF.